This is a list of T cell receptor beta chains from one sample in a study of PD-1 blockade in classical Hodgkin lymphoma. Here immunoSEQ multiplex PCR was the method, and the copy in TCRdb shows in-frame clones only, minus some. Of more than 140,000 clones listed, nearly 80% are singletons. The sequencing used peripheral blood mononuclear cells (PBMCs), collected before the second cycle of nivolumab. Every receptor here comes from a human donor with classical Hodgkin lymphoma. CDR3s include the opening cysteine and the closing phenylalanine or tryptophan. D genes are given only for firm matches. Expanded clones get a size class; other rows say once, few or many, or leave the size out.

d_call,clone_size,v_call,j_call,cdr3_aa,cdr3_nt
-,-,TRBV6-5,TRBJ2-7,CAVGIPTYEQYF,TGTGCCGTAGGGATTCCTACCTACGAGCAGTACTTC
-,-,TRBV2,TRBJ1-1,CASSRIATEAFF,TGTGCCAGCAGTCGAATTGCGACTGAAGCTTTCTTT
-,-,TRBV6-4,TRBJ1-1,CASSEQLNTEAFF,TGTGCCAGCAGTGAACAGCTGAACACTGAAGCTTTCTTT
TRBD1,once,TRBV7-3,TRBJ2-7,CASSSHGQGSYEQYF,TGTGCCAGCAGCTCCCACGGACAGGGTTCCTACGAGCAGTACTTC
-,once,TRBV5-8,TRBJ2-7,CASSLVFSYEQYF,TGTGCCAGCAGCTTGGTCTTCTCCTACGAGCAGTACTTC
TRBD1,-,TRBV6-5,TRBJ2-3,CATHRDRGRDTQYF,TGTGCCACTCACCGGGACAGGGGGCGCGATACGCAGTATTTT
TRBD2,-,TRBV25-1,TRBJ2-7,CASSETGTNRPYF,TGTGCCAGCAGTGAGACCGGGACTAATCGTCCGTACTTC
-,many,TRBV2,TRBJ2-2,CASSEALSSHRGELFF,TGTGCCAGCAGTGAAGCGTTGAGCTCCCACCGCGGGGAGCTGTTTTTT
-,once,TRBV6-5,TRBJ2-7,CASSYPSGTGSYEQYF,TGTGCCAGCAGTTACCCCTCAGGGACCGGGTCCTACGAGCAGTACTTC
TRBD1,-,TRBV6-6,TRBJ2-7,CASSPFMGQGASEQYF,TGTGCCAGCAGCCCGTTTATGGGACAGGGGGCTAGCGAGCAGTACTTC
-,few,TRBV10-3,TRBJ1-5,CAISLLRDQPQHF,TGTGCCATCAGTCTGTTAAGGGATCAGCCCCAGCATTTT
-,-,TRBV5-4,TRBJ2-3,CASSLEGGPLTDTQYF,TGTGCCAGCAGCCTGGAGGGGGGGCCCCTCACAGATACGCAGTATTTT
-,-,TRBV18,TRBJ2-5,CASSPNGETQYF,TGTGCCAGCTCACCAAATGGAGAGACCCAGTACTTC
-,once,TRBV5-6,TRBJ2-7,CASSAEQFNYEQYF,TGTGCCAGCAGCGCGGAACAGTTTAATTACGAGCAGTACTTC
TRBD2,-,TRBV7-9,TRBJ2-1,CASSHGGGRAWYNEQFF,TGTGCCAGCAGCCACGGTGGGGGGAGGGCCTGGTACAATGAGCAGTTCTTC
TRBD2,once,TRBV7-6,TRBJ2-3,CASSFLVAGEGDTQYF,TGTGCCAGCAGCTTCCTGGTAGCGGGAGAAGGAGATACGCAGTATTTT
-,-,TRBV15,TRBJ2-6,CATTPLDSPNVLTF,TGTGCCACCACCCCGTTAGACAGCCCGAACGTCCTGACTTTC
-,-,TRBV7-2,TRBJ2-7,CASSLVSGAYEQYF,TGTGCCAGCAGCTTAGTAAGCGGTGCCTACGAGCAGTACTTC